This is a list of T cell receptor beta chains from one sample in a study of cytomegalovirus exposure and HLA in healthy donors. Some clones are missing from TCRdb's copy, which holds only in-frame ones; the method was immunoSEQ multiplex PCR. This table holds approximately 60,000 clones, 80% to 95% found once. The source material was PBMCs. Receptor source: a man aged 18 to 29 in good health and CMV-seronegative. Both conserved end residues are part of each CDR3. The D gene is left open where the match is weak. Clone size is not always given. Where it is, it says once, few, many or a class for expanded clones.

DNA: TGTGCCAGCAGGGGGGGAGGGGGAGAGGCGACTAACTATGGCTACACCTTC
CDR3: CASRGGGGEATNYGYTF
size: once
J: TRBJ1-2
V: TRBV27
D: NA
length: 17

DNA: TGTGCCAGTAGCCTTCCCGGACTAAATGAAAAACTGTTTTTT
CDR3: CASSLPGLNEKLFF
size: once
J: TRBJ1-4
V: TRBV19
D: NA
length: 14

DNA: TGTGCCAGCAGTTTTGTTGGGACAGCCTATGGCTACACCTTC
CDR3: CASSFVGTAYGYTF
size: NA
J: TRBJ1-2
V: TRBV28
D: TRBD1
length: 14

DNA: TGTGCCAGCAATCTAGGTGCCGAGCAGTACTTC
CDR3: CASNLGAEQYF
size: NA
J: TRBJ2-7
V: TRBV6-1
D: NA
length: 11

DNA: TGTGCCAGCAGTCCTAGCCTCAGGGGAGGGTACAATGAGCAGTTCTTC
CDR3: CASSPSLRGGYNEQFF
size: NA
J: TRBJ2-1
V: TRBV28
D: NA
length: 16

DNA: TGTGCCAGCAGTGGGGGACAGGGGGCAGGGGAGACCCAGTACTTC
CDR3: CASSGGQGAGETQYF
size: NA
J: TRBJ2-5
V: TRBV28
D: TRBD1
length: 15

DNA: TGTGCCAGCAGGCTCACAGGGGCGATCAATGAAAAACTGTTTTTT
CDR3: CASRLTGAINEKLFF
size: NA
J: TRBJ1-4
V: TRBV6-1
D: TRBD1
length: 15

DNA: TGTGCCAGTACTCAATCGACAGGGGTAGGGAACACTGAAGCTTTCTTT
CDR3: CASTQSTGVGNTEAFF
size: NA
J: TRBJ1-1
V: TRBV19
D: TRBD1
length: 16

DNA: TGTGCCAGCAGTTTCGGACCTCCTACAGGGTTCCGCACAGATACGCAGTATTTT
CDR3: CASSFGPPTGFRTDTQYF
size: NA
J: TRBJ2-3
V: TRBV27
D: NA
length: 18

DNA: TGTGCCAGCAGCTTTATAGCGGGAGGGCCCAATGAGCAGTTCTTC
CDR3: CASSFIAGGPNEQFF
size: NA
J: TRBJ2-1
V: TRBV5-4
D: TRBD2
length: 15

DNA: TGTGCCAGCAGCTTTTCCAGGGGACAGGGTGGGACAGATACGCAGTATTTT
CDR3: CASSFSRGQGGTDTQYF
size: NA
J: TRBJ2-3
V: TRBV13
D: TRBD1
length: 17

DNA: TGTGCCAGCAGTTCAACCACTAGCGGTCCTCGGGGGACCCAGTACTTC
CDR3: CASSSTTSGPRGTQYF
size: NA
J: TRBJ2-5
V: TRBV28
D: TRBD2
length: 16

DNA: TGTGCCAGCAGCCGCCCTGGACAGATTGAAGCTTTCTTT
CDR3: CASSRPGQIEAFF
size: once
J: TRBJ1-1
V: TRBV6-1
D: NA
length: 13

DNA: TGTGCCAGCAGTCAAAGACAGGGGGCGCGGAGCAATCAGCCCCAGCATTTT
CDR3: CASSQRQGARSNQPQHF
size: NA
J: TRBJ1-5
V: TRBV28
D: TRBD1
length: 17

DNA: TGTGCCAGCAGGCCCGGGACTTTGGGCTACGAGCAGTACTTC
CDR3: CASRPGTLGYEQYF
size: NA
J: TRBJ2-7
V: TRBV6-6
D: NA
length: 14

DNA: TGTGCTATAACTAGCGAGCCAACCACAGATACGCAGTATTTT
CDR3: CAITSEPTTDTQYF
size: once
J: TRBJ2-3
V: TRBV10-3
D: TRBD2
length: 14

DNA: TGTGCCAGTAGTAGGGGTGGGACAGCCTATGGCTACACCTTC
CDR3: CASSRGGTAYGYTF
size: NA
J: TRBJ1-2
V: TRBV19
D: TRBD1
length: 14

DNA: TGTGCCAGCAGCGAAGCCGGGACTAGCGCCTACGAGCAGTACTTC
CDR3: CASSEAGTSAYEQYF
size: NA
J: TRBJ2-7
V: TRBV27
D: TRBD2
length: 15

DNA: TGTGCCAGCAGTCAGACAGGAACCTACGAGCAGTACTTC
CDR3: CASSQTGTYEQYF
size: NA
J: TRBJ2-7
V: TRBV27
D: NA
length: 13